One and the same sample provided the 19 T cell receptor beta chains below, sequenced in a study of cytomegalovirus exposure and HLA in healthy donors (dated by TCRdb to about 2017). The library came from the immunoSEQ multiplex PCR assay. A mixture of 60 forward primers for TCR Vbeta segments and 13 reverse primers for TCR Jbeta segments was used in the multiplex PCR. TCRdb carries this immuneACCESS record with in-frame sequences only. Its versions omit some clonotypes, under half of them owing to an unresolved V gene in the studies checked, with the rest unexplained. The sample contains around 90,000 clones, 60% to 65% of them found a single time. The top ten constitute over 2% of the sample. The material sequenced was PBMCs. The receptors were sampled from a human donor in good health.

V is TRBV5-8 and J is TRBJ2-7; D might be TRBD2 (5 bases). With 4 bases removed from V and 7 bases from J, the gap between germline ends came to 12 bases. The CDR3 contains 12 residues. The germline gives CDR1 SGHTS, CDR2 YDEGEE. CDR3 DNA sequence: TGTGCCAGCAGCAGGACGGGGAAGGAGCAGTACTTC. Translating gives CASSRTGKEQYF.

The chain links TRBV6-5 to TRBJ1-2; no clear D. The germline gives CDR1 MNHEY, CDR2 SVGAGI. The V gene lost 0 bases and the J gene lost 0 bases, with 8 bases spanning the gap. The CDR3 has 15 residues. CDR3: CASSYSAAPNYGYTF. The DNA for the CDR3 is TGTGCCAGCAGTTACTCGGCGGCACCTAACTATGGCTACACCTTC.

J is TRBJ1-4 and V is TRBV4-3, with D tentatively TRBD1 (5 bases). V was trimmed by 1 base and J by 7 bases, leaving 10 bases between them. The CDR3 sequence is 14 residues long. The V gene's germline CDR1 is LGHNA and CDR2 YSLEER. Here the CDR3 DNA reads TGCGCCAGCAGCCAAGGGGGCATGGGTGAAAAACTGTTTTTT. Amino acids: CASSQGGMGEKLFF.

The rearrangement links TRBV19 to TRBJ1-1; TRBD1 might be the D (6 bases). V shed 3 bases and J shed 10 bases, with 15 bases lying between them. The germline V gene encodes CDR1 LNHDA and CDR2 SQIVND (reference sequence). The CDR3 length is 13 residues. In nucleotides, the CDR3 is TGTGCCAGTAGTATGGGGGCGGGCCTGAGAGCTTTCTTT. It codes for CASSMGAGLRAFF. Variable domain in full (rest from reference TRBV19 and TRBJ1-1): DGGITQSPKYLFRKEGQNVTLSCEQNLNHDAMYWYRQDPGQGLRLIYYSQIVNDFQKGDIAEGYSVSREKKESFPLTVTSAQKNPTAFYLCASSMGAGLRAFFGQGTRLTVV.

This clone has more than one count but fewer than ten. The chain joins TRBV7-9 to TRBJ2-3; 7 bases agree with TRBD2. This CDR3 has 14 amino acids. Germline CDR1 reads SEHNR; CDR2 reads FQNEAQ (reference sequence). Losses at the gene ends were 2 bases for V and 6 bases for J; bases not matched to a gene: 5. The CDR3 region has the DNA TGTGCCAGCAGCTTACCCCCCGGGGGGGATACGCAGTATTTT. Translated: CASSLPPGGDTQYF.

The V and J genes are TRBV7-9 and TRBJ2-2; the match to TRBD1 covers 9 bases. CDR1 is SEHNR, CDR2 FQNEAQ, per germline (reference sequence). The V and J ends lost 7 bases and 4 bases, in that order; junction bases with no gene match: 10. The CDR3 loop spans 16 amino acids. The CDR3 DNA reads as TGTGCCAGCACCCCATCCGGGACAGGGCCCACCGGGGAGCTGTTTTTT. It is translated as CASTPSGTGPTGELFF.

In its sample, this clone was seen a few times. This chain uses TRBV27 with TRBJ2-2; possible D gene TRBD1, 5 bases. Per germline, CDR1 MNHEY and CDR2 SMNVEV (reference sequence). The germline V and J ends were trimmed by 5 bases and 4 bases, with 14 bases remaining between them. This CDR3 region has 15 residues. The CDR3 sequence is CASSEITGSTGELFF. Here the CDR3 DNA reads TGTGCCAGCAGTGAGATAACAGGATCCACCGGGGAGCTGTTTTTT.

This chain connects TRBV9 to TRBJ2-7, with D maybe TRBD2 (5 bases). Per the germline V gene, CDR1 is SGDLS and CDR2 is YYNGEE. The V end was cut by 4 bases, the J end by 1 base, with 21 bases between. The length of the CDR3 is 17 residues. Written as DNA, the CDR3 is TGTGCCAGCAGCTCAGGACTGGTTACCTACGAGTCCTACGAGCAGTACTTC. Its protein product is CASSSGLVTYESYEQYF.

The chain couples TRBV9 to TRBJ2-5; TRBD2 might be the D (5 bases). Trimming cost V 0 bases and J 6 bases, with 9 bases left between them. The CDR3 covers 13 residues. Per the germline V gene, CDR1 is SGDLS and CDR2 is YYNGEE. The CDR3 DNA reads as TGTGCCAGCAGCGTAGATGGGGAGCAGACCCAGTACTTC. Translation gives CASSVDGEQTQYF.

The chain couples TRBV5-5 to TRBJ1-5; 9 positions agree with TRBD1. From germline, CDR1 is SGHKS and CDR2 YYEKEE (reference sequence). The CDR3 spans 14 residues. The junction had 2 bases not matched to a gene; V was cut back by 3 bases and J by 4 bases. CDR3 nucleotide sequence: TGTGCCAGCAGCTCCGACAGGGGGAATCAGCCCCAGCATTTT. Amino acid sequence: CASSSDRGNQPQHF. The full variable domain, completed using reference TRBV5-5 and TRBJ1-5, is DAGVTQSPTHLIKTRGQQVTLRCSPISGHKSVSWYQQVLGQGPQFIFQYYEKEERGRGNFPDRFSARQFPNYSSELNVNALLLGDSALYLCASSSDRGNQPQHFGDGTRLSIL.

J is TRBJ1-2 and V is TRBV27; D call uncertain. CDR1 is MNHEY, CDR2 SMNVEV, per germline (reference sequence). V was pared by 2 bases and J by 1 base, with 11 bases between. There are 15 residues in the CDR3. As DNA, the CDR3 is TGTGCCAGCAGTTTAATAGGGAGCGGTAACTATGGCTACACCTTC. Translated: CASSLIGSGNYGYTF.

This chain connects TRBV30 to TRBJ2-7, with D hard to call. In germline, CDR1 is GTSNPN, CDR2 SVGIG (reference sequence). The CDR3 has 13 residues. With 1 base removed from V and 4 bases from J, the gap between germline ends came to 11 bases. The CDR3 region is CAWSGQANYEQYF. The CDR3 DNA reads TGTGCCTGGAGTGGGCAGGCAAATTACGAGCAGTACTTC.

The CDR3, as DNA: TGCGCCAGCAGCGTTCAGGCGAGCACCGGGGAGCTGTTTTTT. Amino acids: CASSVQASTGELFF. The V gene is TRBV5-1, the J gene TRBJ2-2; D is unclear. Trimming removed 4 bases from V and 4 bases from J, with 11 bases in between. Germline CDR1 and CDR2: SGHRS and YFSETQ. CDR3 length: 14 amino acids.

This chain joins TRBV2 and TRBJ2-7; no firm D call. The CDR3 consists of 11 residues. Germline CDR1 SNHLY, CDR2 FYNNEI. Deletions cut 6 bases from V and 3 bases from J, with 6 bases between. The CDR3 is CASSPNYEQYF. The CDR3 region has the DNA TGTGCCAGCAGCCCTAACTACGAGCAGTACTTC.

This clone has only a few counts. CDR3 region: CASSPRGTSGARTDTQYF. Written as DNA, the CDR3 is TGTGCCAGCAGCCCACGTGGGACTAGCGGTGCGCGGACAGATACGCAGTATTTT. V gene TRBV7-2 combines with J gene TRBJ2-3, with 11 bases fitting TRBD2. CDR3 length equals 18 residues. V lost 5 bases to trimming and J lost 3 bases; unmatched junction nucleotides: 13. Germline V gene lookup returns CDR1 SGHTA and CDR2 FQGNSA. Variable domain in full (rest from reference TRBV7-2 and TRBJ2-3): GAGVSQSPSNKVTEKGKDVELRCDPISGHTALYWYRQSLGQGLEFLIYFQGNSAPDKSGLPSDRFSAERTGGSVSTLTIQRTQQEDSAVYLCASSPRGTSGARTDTQYFGPGTRLTVL.

The gene calls are TRBV7-2 and TRBJ2-5; TRBD2 matches at 7 bases. This CDR3 spans 14 amino acids. Trimming removed 0 bases from V and 5 bases from J; junction bases left unmatched: 3. Germline assignment: CDR1 SGHTA and CDR2 FQGNSA. DNA for the CDR3: TGTGCCAGCAGCTTAGCGGGGCGGGGGGAGACCCAGTACTTC. Its translation is CASSLAGRGETQYF.

The table lists this clone with a count of one. The J gene is TRBJ2-5, the V gene TRBV6-6, with D possibly being TRBD1 (5 bases). The V end lost 2 bases, the J end lost 4 bases, and 14 bases lay between the germline ends. This CDR3 has 15 residues. CDR1 and CDR2 (germline): MNHNY, SVGAGI (reference sequence). CDR3 protein: CASSYLGDGAETQYF. In nucleotides, the CDR3 is TGTGCCAGCAGTTACCTGGGCGATGGGGCAGAGACCCAGTACTTC.

This chain joins TRBV7-2 and TRBJ1-5; D gene unclear. V gave up 1 base and J gave up 4 bases, with 11 bases separating them. This CDR3 is 15 amino acids long. Germline V gives CDR1 SGHTA, CDR2 FQGNSA. CDR3 nucleotide sequence: TGTGCCAGCAGCTTAGTATCCAGTGCAAATCAGCCCCAGCATTTT. Protein: CASSLVSSANQPQHF.

This chain connects TRBV5-1 to TRBJ2-1, with 7 nucleotides matching TRBD1. The CDR3 is 14 residues long. Trimming took 4 bases from V and 5 from J; bases not matched to a gene: 6. Germline V gene lookup returns CDR1 SGHRS and CDR2 YFSETQ. CDR3 amino acids: CASSTGTANNEQFF. The CDR3 DNA sequence: TGCGCCAGCAGCACCGGGACAGCAAACAATGAGCAGTTCTTC.